These 28 T cell receptor beta chains came from one sample sequenced in a study of cytomegalovirus exposure and HLA in healthy donors. A multiplex PCR was run with 60 Vbeta primers and 13 Jbeta primers. Sequenced by immunoSEQ multiplex PCR; TCRdb stores in-frame clones only, minus some. The table includes tens of thousands of clones, less than 75% detected once. Sequenced sample: PBMCs. These receptors were obtained from a man aged 45-60 years in good health and CMV-seropositive.

This clone showed up just a few times. This chain joins TRBV10-1 and TRBJ1-1; maybe TRBD1 (6 bases). In germline, CDR1 is WNHNN, CDR2 SYGVQD (reference sequence). V was pared by 5 bases and J by 0 bases, with 13 bases between. There are 15 residues in the CDR3. In DNA form, the CDR3 reads TGCGCCAGCAGTCGGGACATCGGCATGAACACTGAAGCTTTCTTT. It translates to CASSRDIGMNTEAFF.

The chain couples TRBV6-5 to TRBJ1-6; 10 bases align to TRBD1. The V gene end was trimmed by 2 bases and the J gene end by 10 bases; junction bases not matched to a gene: 2. Germline V gene data show CDR1 as MNHEY and CDR2 as SVGAGI. CDR3 length equals 14 residues. The CDR3 nucleotides are TGTGCCAGCAGTTACGGGGGACAGGGGTCACCCCTCCACTTT. This gives the protein CASSYGGQGSPLHF.

This clone has a handful of counts. This chain joins TRBV2 and TRBJ2-7, with D maybe TRBD1 (5 bases). There are 13 residues in the CDR3. V was clipped by 4 bases and J by 8 bases, with 15 bases between them. CDR1 SNHLY and CDR2 FYNNEI come from the germline V gene. The CDR3 spells CASSVISGSQQYF. In DNA, the CDR3 is TGTGCCAGCAGTGTTATATCAGGGTCCCAGCAGTACTTC. The whole variable domain, filled in from reference TRBV2 and TRBJ2-7, reads EPEVTQTPSHQVTQMGQEVILRCVPISNHLYFYWYRQILGQKVEFLVSFYNNEISEKSEIFDDQFSVERPDGSNFTLKIRSTKLEDSAMYFCASSVISGSQQYFGPGTRLTVT.

The V and J genes are TRBV28 and TRBJ1-1; D uncertain. Looked up from germline, CDR1 is MDHEN and CDR2 is SYDVKM. The CDR3 spans 13 residues. Trimming shortened V by 2 bases and J by 5 bases, and 9 bases separated the two germline ends. CDR3 residues: CASSLIAGTEAFF. In nucleotides, the CDR3 is TGTGCCAGCAGTTTAATCGCCGGGACTGAAGCTTTCTTT.

The V call is TRBV7-9, the J call TRBJ2-5; 7 positions agree with TRBD1. CDR1 and CDR2 (germline): SEHNR, FQNEAQ (reference sequence). This CDR3 has 14 amino acids. V was clipped by 3 bases and J by 1 base; unmatched bases: 2. The CDR3: CASSLDRSQETQYF. CDR3 nucleotides: TGTGCCAGCAGCTTGGACAGGTCCCAAGAGACCCAGTACTTC. Supplemented by reference TRBV7-9 and TRBJ2-5, the full variable domain reads DTGVSQNPRHKITKRGQNVTFRCDPISEHNRLYWYRQTLGQGPEFLTYFQNEAQLEKSRLLSDRFSAERPKGSFSTLEIQRTEQGDSAMYLCASSLDRSQETQYFGPGTRLLVL.

This chain connects TRBV7-9 to TRBJ2-1; TRBD2 aligns across 11 bases. CDR1 and CDR2 (germline): SEHNR, FQNEAQ (reference sequence). V was pared by 5 bases and J by 9 bases, with 12 bases of the junction left unmatched. The CDR3 runs to 16 residues. Written as DNA, the CDR3 is TGTGCCAGCAGCAGCACTGTAGCGGGAGGGCCGGGTGAGCAGTTCTTC. Amino acid sequence: CASSSTVAGGPGEQFF.

This clone was detected once. The J gene is TRBJ2-2, the V gene TRBV4-2, with D maybe TRBD2 (6 bases). The CDR3 has 17 amino acids. Trimming took 0 bases from V and 5 from J, leaving 16 bases between them. Per germline, CDR1 LGHNA and CDR2 YNFKEQ. CDR3 residues: CASSQDRESRVTGELFF. The CDR3 bases are TGTGCCAGCAGCCAAGATCGGGAGTCTCGAGTGACCGGGGAGCTGTTTTTT.

This clone showed up just once. Other DNA sequences from this sample encode an identical CDR3 as well. The CDR3 coding sequence is TGTGCCAGCAGTTTAGCACAGGGGGCAACTAATGAAAAACTGTTTTTT. It codes for CASSLAQGATNEKLFF. V is TRBV27 and J is TRBJ1-4, with 8 positions matching TRBD1. Germline V gene lookup returns CDR1 MNHEY and CDR2 SMNVEV (reference sequence). This CDR3 is 16 amino acids long. The J segment lost 0 bases and the V segment lost 2 bases, leaving 2 bases of the junction unmatched.

The chain recombines TRBV4-1 with TRBJ2-5, with D possibly TRBD1 on 6 matching bases. CDR1 MGHRA and CDR2 YSYEKL come from the germline V gene. Trimming took 1 base from V and 1 from J, leaving 7 bases between them. CDR3 length: 14 amino acids. CDR3: CASSQVQGQETQYF. In DNA form, the CDR3 reads TGCGCCAGCAGCCAAGTACAGGGCCAAGAGACCCAGTACTTC.

The rearrangement joins TRBV7-9 to TRBJ2-5, with D possibly matching TRBD2 (6 bases). V lost 3 bases and J lost 5, with 13 bases in between. The germline CDR1 and CDR2 sequences are SEHNR and FQNEAQ (reference sequence). CDR3 length equals 14 residues. CDR3 protein: CASSLTGGVETQYF. The CDR3 coding sequence is TGTGCCAGCAGCTTGACCGGCGGGGTGGAGACCCAGTACTTC.

V is TRBV7-8 and J is TRBJ2-7; TRBD1 agrees at 7 bases. V lost 1 base and J lost 5; bases outside the gene matches: 8. Germline CDR1 is SGHVS and CDR2 is FQNEAQ. The CDR3 has 15 residues. CDR3 amino acids: CASSLVFRGSHEQYF. In DNA, the CDR3 is TGTGCCAGCAGCTTAGTCTTCAGGGGGTCCCACGAGCAGTACTTC. Based on the CDR3 plus reference TRBV7-8 and TRBJ2-7, the full variable domain is GAGVSQSPRYKVAKRGQDVALRCDPISGHVSLFWYQQALGQGPEFLTYFQNEAQLDKSGLPSDRFFAERPEGSVSTLKIQRTQQEDSAVYLCASSLVFRGSHEQYFGPGTRLTVT.

The chain combines TRBV30 with TRBJ2-5, with D possibly being TRBD2 (6 bases). This CDR3 spans 14 amino acids. Germline loops: CDR1 GTSNPN, CDR2 SVGIG (reference sequence). The V and J ends lost 3 bases and 3 bases respectively, with 14 bases between them. CDR3 sequence reads: CAWSPLGGEETQYF. CDR3 coding DNA: TGTGCCTGGAGCCCGCTGGGGGGTGAAGAGACCCAGTACTTC. Full variable domain (rest looked up from reference TRBV30 and TRBJ2-5): SQTIHQWPATLVQPVGSPLSLECTVEGTSNPNLYWYRQAAGRGLQLLFYSVGIGQISSEVPQNLSASRPQDRQFILSSKKLLLSDSGFYLCAWSPLGGEETQYFGPGTRLLVL.

This clone has more than one count but fewer than ten. V and J are TRBV7-2 and TRBJ1-2; a weak D match, TRBD1 (6 bases). Germline V CDR1 and CDR2: SGHTA, FQGNSA. V was pared by 5 bases and J by 6 bases, with 16 bases between. This CDR3 has 14 residues. CDR3 sequence reads: CASSPQGQVDGYTF. The CDR3 DNA sequence: TGTGCCAGCAGCCCCCAGGGACAAGTTGATGGCTACACCTTC.

This chain connects TRBV9 to TRBJ2-2; a possible D gene is TRBD1 (6 bases). Germline lookup yields CDR1 SGDLS and CDR2 YYNGEE. Between the trimmed V and J ends, which lost 5 bases and 2 bases, there was a span of 10 bases. CDR3 length: 14 amino acids. CDR3 region: CASRNRVNTGELFF. CDR3 bases: TGTGCCAGCAGAAACAGGGTTAACACCGGGGAGCTGTTTTTT.

The rearrangement links TRBV6-4 to TRBJ1-6; possibly TRBD1 for D (5 bases). There are 12 residues in the CDR3. The ends were cut back, 0 bases at V and 12 bases at J, with 6 bases in the middle. Germline CDR1 and CDR2: MRHNA and SNTAGT. CDR3 residues: CASSDSGGPLHF. The DNA of the CDR3 is TGTGCCAGCAGTGACTCGGGGGGACCCCTCCACTTT.

The rearrangement uses TRBV6-6 and TRBJ2-3; TRBD2 is a possible D gene (6 bases). Per the germline V gene, CDR1 is MNHNY and CDR2 is SVGAGI (reference sequence). The CDR3 runs 15 residues. Trimming removed 8 bases from V and 4 bases from J, with 19 bases in between. The CDR3 here is CASRPWGDRPDTQYF. CDR3 bases: TGTGCCAGCCGACCGTGGGGGGACCGTCCAGATACGCAGTATTTT.

J is TRBJ1-2 and V is TRBV6-1; TRBD1 agrees at 7 bases. J was trimmed by 3 bases and V by 1 base; bases with no gene match: 5. The CDR3 is 15 amino acids. Per germline, CDR1 MNHNS and CDR2 SASEGT. Written as DNA, the CDR3 is TGTGCCAGCAGTGAAGTTGTCAGGGGGGACTATGGCTACACCTTC. Translation: CASSEVVRGDYGYTF.

This chain joins TRBV5-5 and TRBJ2-3; TRBD1 matches at 9 bases. This CDR3 has 15 residues. V lost 6 bases and J lost 5; bases outside the gene matches: 10. Germline CDR1 reads SGHKS; CDR2 reads YYEKEE (reference sequence). The CDR3 reads CASTIKDRGKDTQYF. CDR3 nucleotide sequence: TGTGCCAGCACCATAAAGGACAGGGGTAAAGATACGCAGTATTTT.

The V and J genes are TRBV6-1 and TRBJ2-3; a weak D match, TRBD1 (6 bases). This CDR3 is built from 13 residues. CDR1 and CDR2 (germline): MNHNS, SASEGT. Trimming removed 7 bases from V and 3 bases from J, with 11 bases in between. The CDR3: CASTLQGTDTQYF. CDR3 bases: TGTGCCAGCACCCTGCAGGGGACAGATACGCAGTATTTT.

V is TRBV15 and J is TRBJ2-3; D ambiguous. Trimming removed 1 base from V and 3 bases from J, with 11 bases in between. CDR3 length: 15 amino acids. Per the germline V gene, CDR1 is LNHNV and CDR2 is YYDKDF (reference sequence). This CDR3 reads CATSRGTRGTDTQYF. The CDR3 DNA follows: TGTGCCACCAGCAGAGGAACGAGAGGAACAGATACGCAGTATTTT.

Written as DNA, the CDR3 is TGTGCCAGCTCACCACTAGGGACTACTCAAACAGGGCAGTTCTTC. It encodes CASSPLGTTQTGQFF. The chain is built from TRBV18 and TRBJ2-1, with TRBD2 matching over 7 bases. CDR1 and CDR2 (germline): KGHSH, LQKENI. The J segment lost 12 bases and the V segment lost 1 base, leaving 12 bases of the junction unmatched. The CDR3 runs to 15 residues.

This chain uses TRBV27 with TRBJ2-5, with 7 bases that match TRBD2. V dropped 2 bases and J dropped 4; count of bases not matched to a gene: 7. The CDR3 totals 15 residues. Germline V gene data show CDR1 as MNHEY and CDR2 as SMNVEV (reference sequence). The CDR3 region is CASSLRREQGETQYF. CDR3 coding DNA: TGTGCCAGCAGTTTACGGCGGGAGCAAGGAGAGACCCAGTACTTC.

The V gene is TRBV27, the J gene TRBJ1-5; possibly TRBD1 for D (6 bases). Germline V CDR1 and CDR2: MNHEY, SMNVEV (reference sequence). Trimming took off 6 bases at V and 1 base at J, with 13 bases between the two ends. The CDR3 has 15 residues. DNA for the CDR3: TGTGCCAGCAGGCCAGGACAGACGAGCAATCAGCCCCAGCATTTT. This gives the protein CASRPGQTSNQPQHF.

V and J are TRBV6-1 and TRBJ2-5, with a tentative D call TRBD1 (6 bases). V lost 11 bases and J lost 5, with 15 bases in between. Germline V gives CDR1 MNHNS, CDR2 SASEGT. This CDR3 has 12 residues. The CDR3 DNA follows: TGTGCCGGATCTACAGGGCCGGAGACCCAGTACTTC. Protein: CAGSTGPETQYF.

V gene TRBV14 combines with J gene TRBJ2-5, with a tentative D call TRBD1 (6 bases). V gave up 3 bases and J gave up 2 bases, with 16 bases separating them. This CDR3 comprises 16 residues. Germline V gene lookup returns CDR1 SGHDN and CDR2 FVKESK. CDR3 sequence: CASSQFRGGTQETQYF. CDR3 sequence (DNA): TGTGCCAGCAGCCAGTTTAGAGGGGGTACACAAGAGACCCAGTACTTC.

This chain joins TRBV5-1 and TRBJ2-3; 13 nucleotides line up with TRBD2. Germline V gene data show CDR1 as SGHRS and CDR2 as YFSETQ. CDR3 length: 17 residues. Unmatched junction bases numbered 9, after V lost 4 bases and J lost 4 bases. This CDR3 reads CASSIGLAGAVADTQYF. DNA for the CDR3: TGCGCCAGCAGCATCGGACTAGCGGGGGCCGTGGCAGATACGCAGTATTTT.

The chain links TRBV19 to TRBJ1-5; D gene unclear. Trimming removed 2 bases at V and 5 bases at J, with 7 bases between. The CDR3 is 13 amino acids. Germline V gene sequence: CDR1 LNHDA, CDR2 SQIVND (reference sequence). CDR3 region: CASSISRDQPQHF. The DNA of the CDR3 is TGTGCCAGTAGTATATCGAGGGATCAGCCCCAGCATTTT.

The chain combines TRBV11-1 with TRBJ1-1; the D gene is possibly TRBD1 (5 bases). The germline gives CDR1 SGHAT, CDR2 FQDESV (reference sequence). V was trimmed by 2 bases and J by 0 bases, leaving 10 bases between them. The CDR3 spans 15 residues. The CDR3 reads CASSLQGRVNTEAFF. In DNA form, the CDR3 reads TGTGCCAGCAGCTTACAGGGCAGGGTGAACACTGAAGCTTTCTTT. The whole variable domain, remainder taken from reference TRBV11-1 and TRBJ1-1, is EAEVAQSPRYKITEKSQAVAFWCDPISGHATLYWYRQILGQGPELLVQFQDESVVDDSQLPKDRFSAERLKGVDSTLKIQPAELGDSAMYLCASSLQGRVNTEAFFGQGTRLTVV.